This is a list of T cell receptor beta chains from one sample in a study of Graves' ophthalmopathy and Graves' hyperthyroidism. Using its own MiXCR run on the multiplex PCR reads, TCRdb lists one record per CDR3 protein. This table holds some 380,000 distinct CDR3 sequences, about 16% found once. The sequenced sample was peripheral blood. Receptors were obtained from a woman younger than 30 with stable Graves' hyperthyroidism. The CDR3 runs from the conserved cysteine through the conserved F or W.

j_gene	v_gene	CDR3aa
TRBJ1-1	TRBV6-5	CASSSSRGRRAFF
TRBJ2-5	TRBV2	CASRRSSYGETQYF
TRBJ2-5	TRBV6-5	CASSWVAGGPQETQYF
TRBJ1-5	TRBV6-4	CASSEQENQPQHF
TRBJ2-4	TRBV6-2/TRBV6-3	CASKEDRANIQYF
TRBJ1-2	TRBV12-3/TRBV12-4	CASSPTGGTYGYTF
TRBJ1-1	TRBV20-1	CSARTDVNTEAFF
TRBJ2-5	TRBV5-1	CASSQDRLGTQYF
TRBJ2-3	TRBV20-1	CSARHNRGLADTQYF
TRBJ2-7	TRBV7-2	CASSLLPGYEQYF
TRBJ2-1	TRBV12-3/TRBV12-4	CASSLAGFYNEQFF
TRBJ1-2	TRBV12-3/TRBV12-4	CASSLDDRRFGYGYTF
TRBJ1-2	TRBV7-9	CASTDRGSYGYTF
TRBJ2-7	TRBV6-5	CASRGQIPYEQYF
TRBJ2-7	TRBV11-1	CASRQAGAREQYF
TRBJ2-3	TRBV9	CASTDRGGATDTQYF
TRBJ1-2	TRBV20-1	CSASRGGGDGYTF
TRBJ2-5	TRBV6-1	CASIGGLAGFFEETQYF
TRBJ1-1	TRBV19	CASRRDSLPNTEAFF
TRBJ1-1	TRBV29-1	CSVRQEPNTEAFF
TRBJ2-5	TRBV11-2	CASSKRELFQETQYF
TRBJ2-7	TRBV19	CASSRAHEQYF
TRBJ2-2	TRBV7-2	CASSPPGEVGELFF
TRBJ1-6	TRBV5-8	CASSLATRRSPLHF
TRBJ2-2	TRBV19	CASSIRRNPNTGELFF
TRBJ1-5	TRBV9	CASSVGWYRPQHF
TRBJ2-5	TRBV5-1	CASSSRTALQETQYF
TRBJ1-1	TRBV6-1	CASSEEGQGSFEAFF
TRBJ2-5	TRBV20-1	CSAPPPRTSGVRETQYF
TRBJ2-4	TRBV4-1	CASSQPFAKNIQYF
TRBJ1-2	TRBV10-3	CAIRYEEDRGFGESF
TRBJ1-1	TRBV20-1	CSARVGQLSTEAFF
TRBJ1-1	TRBV6-5	CASSYRDGRGTEAFF
TRBJ1-6	TRBV20-1	CSAKDRIENSPLHF
TRBJ2-4	TRBV7-2	CASSLGPEWNIKYF
TRBJ2-4	TRBV6-1	CASSEVGTKNIKYF
TRBJ1-2	TRBV12-3/TRBV12-4	CASSLSAGVAGYTF
TRBJ2-7	TRBV27	CASSASGQWSSYEQYF
TRBJ1-2	TRBV2	CASRPISGYYGYTF
TRBJ1-5	TRBV7-2	CASSLAPRDENQPQHF
TRBJ2-7	TRBV5-1	CASSLGLRGTGPPFYEQYF
TRBJ2-2	TRBV6-2/TRBV6-3	CASHRALTNTGELFF
TRBJ1-5	TRBV12-5	CASGIYQPRHF
TRBJ2-5	TRBV7-2	CASSLGQMNPETQYF
TRBJ2-2	TRBV11-2	CASTPTGPRDTGELFF
TRBJ1-1	TRBV20-1	CSARDFYVGTEAFF
TRBJ2-7	TRBV5-1	CASSLEGAREQYF
TRBJ2-5	TRBV12-3/TRBV12-4	CASSSGGAGETQYF
TRBJ1-1	TRBV3-1	CASSPTGTKGTEAFF
TRBJ2-5	TRBV11-3	CASSISAVETQYF
TRBJ1-1	TRBV6-1	CASPPIGRMNTEAFF
TRBJ1-1	TRBV9	CASSVEDGAGSGNTEAFF
TRBJ2-7	TRBV12-3/TRBV12-4	CASSSTALPSYF